Following are 11 T cell receptor beta chains from one sample sequenced in a study of shared clonotypes between healthy human individuals. Sequencing used immunoSEQ multiplex PCR; TCRdb keeps in-frame clones, though not all of them. The sample lists 2 million to 2.5 million clones, under 95% occurring once. The specimen sequenced was naive CD4+ T cells from PBMCs. Specified subset: CD45RA+ positively selected. These TCRs come from a man in his late teens or twenties in good health. Some clones in this sample may be carry-over from other donors' samples.

The genes are TRBV4-2 and TRBJ2-3, with D possibly being TRBD1 or TRBD2 (5 bases each). This CDR3 has 17 amino acids. Germline CDR1 LGHNA, CDR2 YNFKEQ. V was trimmed by 1 base and J by 0 bases, leaving 14 bases between them. The CDR3 coding sequence is TGTGCCAGCAGCCAAGGGGGACCCCTACATAGCACAGATACGCAGTATTTT. This encodes CASSQGGPLHSTDTQYF.

The chain joins TRBV28 to TRBJ2-7, with TRBD2 as a possible D gene (5 bases). Germline V gene sequence: CDR1 MDHEN, CDR2 SYDVKM. This CDR3 comprises 15 residues. V was clipped by 5 bases and J by 4 bases, with 18 bases between them. The CDR3 DNA reads TGTGCCAGCAGTCGTGGTGCGGCTGGCGGGTACGAGCAGTACTTC. It yields the protein CASSRGAAGGYEQYF.

This clone has only one observation. The chain uses TRBV29-1 and TRBJ2-7; D not resolved. CDR1 and CDR2 from the germline V gene are SQVTM and ANQGSEA. Trimming pared 5 bases from V and 2 bases from J, leaving 13 bases between. The CDR3 has 13 amino acids. The CDR3 DNA reads as TGCAGCGTTAAGCCGAAACTAACCTACGAGCAGTACTTC. Amino acid sequence: CSVKPKLTYEQYF.

This clone was observed once. The CDR3 DNA reads as TGCAGCGGGGCATTCAGGGGCACCGGGGAGCTGTTTTTT. Translated: CSGAFRGTGELFF. J is TRBJ2-2 and V is TRBV29-1; maybe TRBD1 (6 bases). Trimming removed 7 bases at V and 4 bases at J, with 13 bases between. The CDR3 extends over 13 amino acids. CDR1 and CDR2 from the germline V gene are SQVTM and ANQGSEA.

This clone was seen just once. The V and J genes are TRBV7-9 and TRBJ2-7, with D possibly TRBD2 on 6 matching bases. The length of the CDR3 is 15 residues. V was trimmed by 1 base and J by 3 bases, leaving 13 bases between them. Germline lookup yields CDR1 SEHNR and CDR2 FQNEAQ (reference sequence). DNA of the CDR3: TGTGCCAGCAGCTTAGGTTGGGGAGGCGACTACGAGCAGTACTTC. Its protein product is CASSLGWGGDYEQYF.

With regard to this clone: Other nucleotide sequences in the sample specify the same CDR3. The V and J genes are TRBV5-1 and TRBJ1-2; D gene uncertain. Germline values: CDR1 SGHRS, CDR2 YFSETQ. The CDR3 contains 13 residues. The ends were cut back, 0 bases at V and 7 bases at J, with 10 bases in the middle. CDR3 sequence reads: CASSLAGLSGYTF. The CDR3, as DNA: TGCGCCAGCAGCTTGGCAGGATTAAGTGGCTACACCTTC.

The genes are TRBV29-1 and TRBJ2-1, with 7 bases identical to TRBD2. The CDR3 extends over 13 amino acids. Germline CDR1 and CDR2: SQVTM and ANQGSEA. Trimming removed 3 bases from V and 11 bases from J; junction bases left unmatched: 10. Written as DNA, the CDR3 is TGCAGCGTTGAGGGCTGGACTAGGAACAAGCAGTTCTTC. This sequence encodes CSVEGWTRNKQFF.

This chain joins TRBV7-9 and TRBJ2-1; no firm D call. Deletions cut 1 base from V and 8 bases from J, with 6 bases between. There are 12 residues in the CDR3. Germline values: CDR1 SEHNR, CDR2 FQNEAQ (reference sequence). The CDR3: CASSLDLHEQFF. For the CDR3, the DNA is TGTGCCAGCAGCTTAGACTTACATGAGCAGTTCTTC.

The J gene is TRBJ2-1, the V gene TRBV28; 9 bases are shared with TRBD2. V lost 1 base, J lost 0 bases, and 1 base stayed unmatched. This CDR3 region has 16 residues. The germline V gene encodes CDR1 MDHEN and CDR2 SYDVKM. The CDR3 nucleotides read TGTGCCAGCAGTTTATCAGCGGGGGGCTCCTACAATGAGCAGTTCTTC. Amino acid sequence: CASSLSAGGSYNEQFF.

Concerning this clone: Other DNA sequences within the sample encode an identical CDR3. The chain is built from TRBV9 and TRBJ2-3, with 8 bases aligning to TRBD2. Germline V gene sequence: CDR1 SGDLS, CDR2 YYNGEE. The CDR3 has 15 residues. The J segment lost 3 bases and the V segment lost 0 bases, leaving 3 bases of the junction unmatched. The CDR3 region is CASSVGGRSTDTQYF. The CDR3 DNA is TGTGCCAGCAGCGTAGGCGGGAGGAGTACAGATACGCAGTATTTT.

The V call is TRBV5-1, the J call TRBJ2-1; 9 nucleotides align to TRBD1. The CDR3 loop spans 14 amino acids. CDR1 and CDR2 (germline): SGHRS, YFSETQ. V was pared by 2 bases and J by 5 bases, with 2 bases of the junction left unmatched. The CDR3 here is CASSFTGGHNEQFF. CDR3 DNA: TGCGCCAGCAGCTTCACAGGGGGCCACAATGAGCAGTTCTTC.